Listed below are T cell receptor beta chains from one sample, sequenced in a study of T cells after posttransplantation cyclophosphamide. The table came from immunoSEQ multiplex PCR; TCRdb's copy has only in-frame clones and leaves some out. The sample yields about 30,000 clones, without any singletons. Sequencing used PBMCs. Receptors originate from a woman in her sixties in good health, CMV-negative, and a related stem cell transplant donor. Each CDR3 is given with its conserved first and last residue. D genes are given only for firm matches. Part of the rows lack a size; the others show once, few, many or a class for expanded clones.

J | D | V | size | CDR3 | DNA
TRBJ2-5 | TRBD2 | TRBV5-4 | few | CASRLAGGLETQYF | TGTGCCAGCAGACTAGCGGGGGGGCTTGAGACCCAGTACTTC
TRBJ1-1 | NA | TRBV12-3/TRBV12-4 | many | CASSKTGNTEAFF | TGTGCCAGCAGTAAGACAGGGAACACTGAAGCTTTCTTT
TRBJ1-2 | TRBD1 | TRBV28 | many | CASSPTGTGDGYTF | TGTGCCAGCAGTCCAACCGGGACAGGGGATGGCTACACCTTC
TRBJ1-4 | NA | TRBV5-1 | many | CASSLGGGNEKLFF | TGCGCCAGCAGCTTGGGGGGCGGTAATGAAAAACTGTTTTTT
TRBJ1-5 | NA | TRBV6-2/TRBV6-3 | many | CASSSLPGGWGNQPQHF | TGTGCCAGCAGTTCTTTACCCGGGGGATGGGGCAATCAGCCCCAGCATTTT
TRBJ2-7 | TRBD2 | TRBV11-2 | many | CASSLLAGVSEQYF | TGTGCCAGCAGCTTACTAGCGGGAGTTTCTGAGCAGTACTTC
TRBJ1-4 | NA | TRBV7-9 | many | CASSLVQGKKLFF | TGTGCCAGCAGTCTCGTCCAGGGGAAAAAACTGTTTTTT
TRBJ2-1 | NA | TRBV6-1 | few | CASALGGYNEQFF | TGTGCCAGCGCCCTGGGGGGCTACAATGAGCAGTTCTTC
TRBJ1-5 | TRBD1 | TRBV19 | many | CASSNTGGASQPQHF | TGTGCCAGTAGTAACACAGGGGGGGCAAGTCAGCCCCAGCATTTT
TRBJ2-7 | TRBD2 | TRBV12-3/TRBV12-4 | few | CASSLSGRGAYEQYF | TGTGCCAGCAGTTTAAGCGGGAGAGGAGCCTACGAGCAGTACTTC
TRBJ2-7 | NA | TRBV12-3/TRBV12-4 | many | CASRHPRTERQYF | TGTGCCAGCAGACACCCTCGGACAGAAAGGCAGTACTTC
TRBJ2-3 | TRBD1 | TRBV9 | few | CASIPGQGGDTQYF | TGTGCCAGCATACCGGGACAGGGAGGAGATACGCAGTATTTT
TRBJ2-5 | TRBD2 | TRBV5-1 | few | CASSLEPRAGGGETQYF | TGCGCCAGCAGCTTGGAGCCCCGAGCGGGGGGTGGGGAGACCCAGTACTTC
TRBJ2-7 | TRBD2 | TRBV19 | many | CASSRETSVYEQYF | TGTGCCAGTAGTAGAGAGACTAGCGTGTACGAGCAGTACTTC
TRBJ2-1 | NA | TRBV6-2/TRBV6-3 | many | CASSYVYGYNEQFF | TGTGCCAGCAGTTACGTGTACGGCTACAATGAGCAGTTCTTC
TRBJ1-4 | TRBD1 | TRBV7-6 | many | CASSSRDRVEKLFF | TGTGCCAGCAGCTCCCGGGACAGGGTGGAAAAACTGTTTTTT
TRBJ2-2 | TRBD1 | TRBV7-3 | NA | CASSPFGDRGAGELFF | TGTGCCAGCAGCCCGTTCGGGGACAGGGGGGCCGGGGAGCTGTTTTTT
TRBJ1-1 | NA | TRBV7-9 | many | CASKGPFMNTEAFF | TGTGCCAGCAAGGGTCCCTTCATGAACACTGAAGCTTTCTTT